The sequence of this T cell receptor (beta chain) was determined in a study of blood T cell repertoires in COVID-19. Background on the study: The United States, Italy and Spain provided the acute and convalescent COVID-19 samples. The cDNA or gDNA used as material had been derived from T cells, B-cell-depleted T cells, or PBMCs.

Measured with immunoSEQ multiplex PCR; TCRdb has only the in-frame clones, and not every one. The sample records about 210,000 clones, roughly 88% being singletons. Germline trimming cut 6 bases from V and 0 bases from J; bases unmatched to any gene: 4. Germline CDR1 is KGHDR and CDR2 is SFDVKD. The CDR3 totals 14 residues. The sequence was collected from a middle-aged man with active or convalescent COVID-19. The V call is TRBV24-1, the J call TRBJ2-7; 7 bases are a match to TRBD1. Material for sequencing was peripheral blood. DNA for the CDR3: TGTGCCACCAGTAAGACAGGGAGCTCCTACGAGCAGTACTTC. Its translation: CATSKTGSSYEQYF.